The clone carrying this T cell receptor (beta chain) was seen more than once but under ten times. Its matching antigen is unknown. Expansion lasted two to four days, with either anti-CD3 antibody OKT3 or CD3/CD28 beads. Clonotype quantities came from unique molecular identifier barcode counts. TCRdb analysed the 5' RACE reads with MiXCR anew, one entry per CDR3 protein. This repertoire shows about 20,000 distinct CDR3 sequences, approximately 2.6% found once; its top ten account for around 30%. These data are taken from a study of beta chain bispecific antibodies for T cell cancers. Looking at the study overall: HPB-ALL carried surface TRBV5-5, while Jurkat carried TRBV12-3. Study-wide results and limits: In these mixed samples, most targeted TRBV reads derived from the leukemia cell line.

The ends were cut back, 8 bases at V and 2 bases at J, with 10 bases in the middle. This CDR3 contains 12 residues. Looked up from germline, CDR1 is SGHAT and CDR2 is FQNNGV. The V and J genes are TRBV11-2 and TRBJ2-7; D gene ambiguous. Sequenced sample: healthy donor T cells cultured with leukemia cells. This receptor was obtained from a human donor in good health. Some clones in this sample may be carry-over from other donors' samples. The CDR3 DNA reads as TGTGCCAGCTCGGGTCCGACCTACGAGCAGTACTTC. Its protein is CASSGPTYEQYF.